Listed below are T cell receptor beta chains from one sample, sequenced in a study of T cell responses to AZD1222 COVID-19 vaccine. This table comes from immunoSEQ multiplex PCR, and its TCRdb copy is limited to in-frame clones, with some not included. This repertoire shows 150,000 to 200,000 clones, 94% found once; its top ten account for roughly 5%. This material consisted of peripheral blood, taken 28 days after the second AZD1222 dose. All receptors come from an adult who received the AZD1222 COVID-19 vaccine. CDR3s include the opening cysteine and the closing phenylalanine or tryptophan. The D gene is left open where the match is weak. Rows give clone size only sometimes, using once, few, many, or a class for an expanded clone.

d_gene	abundance	v_gene	len	j_gene	CDR3nt	CDR3aa
.	.	TRBV2	13	TRBJ2-7	TGTGCCAGCAGAAGCGACGGCAACTACGAGCAGTACTTC	CASRSDGNYEQYF
.	.	TRBV30	15	TRBJ1-6	TGTGCCTGGAGCCCCCCGCCGAGGTATAATTCACCCCTCCACTTT	CAWSPPPRYNSPLHF
TRBD1	.	TRBV7-8	15	TRBJ2-7	TGTGCCAGCAGCCTCGGACAGGGGGGCCTCCACGAGCAGTACTTC	CASSLGQGGLHEQYF
TRBD2	.	TRBV2	16	TRBJ2-1	TGTGCCAGCAGTGAACGGACGGGAGGGCTGGTGGTTGAGCAGTTCTTC	CASSERTGGLVVEQFF
.	.	TRBV3-1/TRBV3-2	14	TRBJ2-7	TGTGCCAGCAGCCGCCTCCGGGACCCCGGGGAGCAGTACTTC	CASSRLRDPGEQYF
TRBD1	few	TRBV6-5	14	TRBJ1-2	TGTGCCGGCGAGCCGACAGGGATATACTATGGCTACACCTTC	CAGEPTGIYYGYTF
TRBD1	.	TRBV7-3	14	TRBJ2-3	TGTGCCAGCAGCCGGACAGGGAGCACAGATACGCAGTATTTT	CASSRTGSTDTQYF
TRBD2	.	TRBV5-4	16	TRBJ2-2	TGTGCCAGCAGCTCTCTAGCGGGACAGAACACCGGGGAGCTGTTTTTT	CASSSLAGQNTGELFF
TRBD1	.	TRBV18	12	TRBJ1-2	TGTGCCAGCTCGGGACAGCGCGATGGCTACACCTTC	CASSGQRDGYTF
TRBD1	.	TRBV6-6	13	TRBJ1-2	TGTGCCAGCAGGACAGGGGCAGACTATGGCTACACCTTC	CASRTGADYGYTF
TRBD2	.	TRBV6-2/TRBV6-3	15	TRBJ2-1	TGTGCCAGCAGTTACGTGGGTAGCGGGAGAGCGGGCGGGTTCTTC	CASSYVGSGRAGGFF
TRBD1	.	TRBV7-2	14	TRBJ1-4	TGTGCCAGCAGCCCGGGGACAGGGATAGAAAAACTGTTTTTT	CASSPGTGIEKLFF
.	.	TRBV10-3	14	TRBJ1-1	TGTGCCATCAGTGATCAGGCTCAGGGGACTGAAGCTTTCTTT	CAISDQAQGTEAFF
.	.	TRBV15	18	TRBJ1-4	TGTGCCACCAGCCTTACGGCGGGGCAAATCTCAACTAATGAAAAACTGTTTTTT	CATSLTAGQISTNEKLFF
TRBD2	.	TRBV9	15	TRBJ2-7	TGTGCCAGCAGCCCCGGGACTAGCGGCTCCTACGAGCAGTACTTC	CASSPGTSGSYEQYF